Listed below are T cell receptor beta chains from one sample, sequenced in a study of cytomegalovirus exposure and HLA in healthy donors. Data came from immunoSEQ multiplex PCR; TCRdb stores just in-frame clones and leaves some out. The table lists about 98,000 clones, about 81% of them singletons. Sequenced input: PBMCs. The receptors shown here come from a man aged 35 to 55 in good health and CMV-seronegative. Each CDR3 is given with its conserved first and last residue. The D gene is left open where the match is weak. Where a row states a size, it is once, few, many or the class of an expanded clone; other rows omit it.

>TRBJ2-3|once|TRBD2|TRBV6-4
CASSVVAGGTDTQYF
TGTGCCAGCAGTGTAGTAGCGGGGGGCACAGATACGCAGTATTTT
>TRBJ2-2|few|NA|TRBV2
CASSEGGATGELFF
TGTGCCAGCAGTGAAGGTGGGGCCACCGGGGAGCTGTTTTTT
>TRBJ1-2|NA|TRBD1|TRBV6-1
CASSDRDRERYTF
TGTGCCAGCAGTGACCGGGACAGGGAGAGGTACACCTTC
>TRBJ2-1|NA|TRBD2|TRBV7-2
CASRPSGIRSYNEQFF
TGTGCCAGCAGGCCAAGCGGGATACGATCCTACAATGAGCAGTTCTTC
>TRBJ2-6|NA|NA|TRBV15
CATSHTGSGANVLTF
TGTGCCACCAGCCATACAGGCTCTGGGGCCAACGTCCTGACTTTC
>TRBJ1-2|once|TRBD1|TRBV6-5
CASSYSGQGYGYTF
TGTGCCAGCAGTTATTCGGGACAGGGGTATGGCTACACCTTC
>TRBJ1-5|NA|TRBD1|TRBV7-9
CASSWDRGSQHF
TGTGCCAGCAGCTGGGACAGGGGGTCCCAGCATTTT
>TRBJ2-1|NA|TRBD1|TRBV6-5
CASSHPGQKKQFF
TGTGCCAGCAGCCATCCGGGACAGAAAAAGCAGTTCTTC
>TRBJ2-7|NA|TRBD2|TRBV19
CASSAVAGGIYEQYF
TGTGCCAGTAGTGCGGTGGCGGGGGGTATCTACGAGCAGTACTTC
>TRBJ1-1|NA|NA|TRBV6-5
CATSFSWRTEAFF
TGTGCCACCTCTTTCAGTTGGAGGACTGAAGCTTTCTTT
>TRBJ2-7|NA|TRBD1|TRBV14
CSTWRDRAFEQYF
TGTTCTACTTGGCGGGACAGGGCCTTCGAGCAGTACTTC
>TRBJ1-4|NA|NA|TRBV7-9
CASSLDSGGSEKLFF
TGTGCCAGCAGCTTAGATTCGGGGGGCAGTGAAAAACTGTTTTTT
>TRBJ2-5|NA|TRBD2|TRBV11-3
CASSFYQSGLAEAQETQYF
TGTGCCAGCAGCTTCTACCAATCGGGACTAGCGGAGGCCCAAGAGACCCAGTACTTC
>TRBJ1-1|NA|TRBD1|TRBV6-5
CASSYSPGGLNTEAFF
TGTGCCAGCAGTTACTCGCCAGGGGGGTTGAACACTGAAGCTTTCTTT
>TRBJ2-3|once|TRBD2|TRBV7-6
CASSFGLAGEDTQYF
TGTGCCAGCAGCTTCGGCCTAGCGGGGGAGGATACGCAGTATTTT
>TRBJ2-7|NA|NA|TRBV6-1
CASSRAPGDEQYF
TGTGCCAGCAGCAGAGCCCCGGGAGACGAGCAGTACTTC
>TRBJ1-2|NA|NA|TRBV18
CASSRSRTEPYGYTF
TGTGCCAGCTCACGGAGCAGGACAGAACCGTATGGCTACACCTTC
>TRBJ2-5|NA|TRBD2|TRBV5-1
CASSFWGGRQETQYF
TGCGCCAGCAGCTTTTGGGGGGGACGACAAGAGACCCAGTACTTC
>TRBJ1-3|NA|TRBD1|TRBV6-6
CASSLTGLEGNTIYF
TGTGCCAGCAGTCTGACAGGGTTGGAAGGAAACACCATATATTTT
>TRBJ2-1|once|TRBD2|TRBV5-1
CASSRTSGGRHNEQFF
TGCGCCAGCAGCCGGACTAGCGGGGGGCGACACAATGAGCAGTTCTTC